Detailed here is one TCR beta chain. Its antigen is unidentified. This sample stems from a study of shared clonotypes between healthy human individuals. Profiled with immunoSEQ multiplex PCR; TCRdb holds only in-frame clones, not every one. The sample carries about 2.1 million clones, around 93% recorded once. Study-wide findings and caveats: Relative to their counterparts shared across all four donors, non-shared clonotypes exhibited diminished generation probabilities. Naive subsets generally exceeded memory subsets in estimated richness.

Trimming removed 2 bases from V and 7 bases from J, with 18 bases in between. The germline V gene has CDR1 LNHDA and CDR2 SQIVND (reference sequence). The CDR3 spans 15 residues. CD45RO-negative cells were positively selected for CCR7, leaving out terminally differentiated effector memory CD45RA+ cells. Source material: naive CD8+ T cells from PBMCs. This chain uses TRBV19 with TRBJ2-7; weak D call: TRBD2 (5 bases). The clonotype was recovered from a man younger than 35 in good health. Some clones in this sample may be carry-over from other donors' samples. In DNA form, the CDR3 reads TGTGCCAGTAGTATATCGCGGGCACCTCTCTGGGAGCAGTACTTC. Protein: CASSISRAPLWEQYF.